The rows below give T cell receptor beta chains drawn from one sample of a study of T-cell memory formation after mild COVID-19. TCRdb called the 5' RACE reads again in MiXCR, with one record for every CDR3 protein. The sample includes about 60,000 distinct CDR3 sequences, about 12% of them seen just once. The sample was PBMCs or a T cell subset sorted from them (not recorded which). Receptors were obtained from a man between 18 and 35 years old who had mild COVID-19 (a few samples of this study predate the infection). Cell type and time point are not known. The conserved cysteine and the conserved F or W are not part of the CDR3 here.

v_call: TRBV7-2
j_call: TRBJ2-5
cdr3_aa: ASSPLQVYQETQY

v_call: TRBV4-3
j_call: TRBJ1-2
cdr3_aa: ASSQGRGQALNYYGYT

v_call: TRBV11-2
j_call: TRBJ2-5
cdr3_aa: ASSPSAGVGETQY

v_call: TRBV11-2
j_call: TRBJ2-7
cdr3_aa: ASSVSTGPYEQY

v_call: TRBV7-9
j_call: TRBJ1-1
cdr3_aa: ASSPRVTEAF

v_call: TRBV6-2/TRBV6-3
j_call: TRBJ1-2
cdr3_aa: ASSQDGTTGFYGYT

v_call: TRBV5-1
j_call: TRBJ1-1
cdr3_aa: ASSSGGGGSYTEAF

v_call: TRBV7-3
j_call: TRBJ2-7
cdr3_aa: ASSLRRGPSYEQY

v_call: TRBV6-6
j_call: TRBJ1-1
cdr3_aa: ASSYPESRTNTEAF

v_call: TRBV14
j_call: TRBJ2-4
cdr3_aa: ASSQGQGTLGY

v_call: TRBV3-1
j_call: TRBJ2-7
cdr3_aa: ASSQGRGPYEQY

v_call: TRBV6-5
j_call: TRBJ2-5
cdr3_aa: ASSYRGGETQY

v_call: TRBV29-1
j_call: TRBJ2-6
cdr3_aa: SVERDTDSGANVLT

v_call: TRBV7-6
j_call: TRBJ1-6
cdr3_aa: ASSPVDRVVSPLH

v_call: TRBV7-8
j_call: TRBJ2-3
cdr3_aa: ASSPQFAGPLTDTQY

v_call: TRBV4-1
j_call: TRBJ1-1
cdr3_aa: ASSQEPMGYEAF

v_call: TRBV10-2
j_call: TRBJ2-5
cdr3_aa: ASSAGGETQY

v_call: TRBV28
j_call: TRBJ2-3
cdr3_aa: ASRSVTDTQY

v_call: TRBV3-1
j_call: TRBJ1-2
cdr3_aa: ASSYTDYGYT

v_call: TRBV7-3
j_call: TRBJ2-2
cdr3_aa: ASSFSGQGARSTGELF

v_call: TRBV7-8
j_call: TRBJ2-1
cdr3_aa: ATGDRGSYNEQF

v_call: TRBV6-2/TRBV6-3
j_call: TRBJ2-6
cdr3_aa: ASSVYPGANVLT

v_call: TRBV4-3
j_call: TRBJ2-3
cdr3_aa: ASSLDSQADTQY

v_call: TRBV29-1
j_call: TRBJ1-1
cdr3_aa: SVGRQNTEAF

v_call: TRBV12-3/TRBV12-4
j_call: TRBJ2-3
cdr3_aa: ASSFNLGTASTDTQY

v_call: TRBV29-1
j_call: TRBJ2-3
cdr3_aa: SVATGAYTDTQY

v_call: TRBV7-8
j_call: TRBJ2-1
cdr3_aa: ASSLARGRRVAGVNEQF

v_call: TRBV28
j_call: TRBJ2-5
cdr3_aa: ASMRSGETQY

v_call: TRBV27
j_call: TRBJ1-5
cdr3_aa: ASSSFNGQPQH

v_call: TRBV3-1
j_call: TRBJ1-2
cdr3_aa: ASSPTPGQNYGYT

v_call: TRBV5-1
j_call: TRBJ1-1
cdr3_aa: ASYRDRAKEAF

v_call: TRBV7-2
j_call: TRBJ2-5
cdr3_aa: ASSSQETQY

v_call: TRBV20-1
j_call: TRBJ2-7
cdr3_aa: SASGGRGDYEQY

v_call: TRBV20-1
j_call: TRBJ1-1
cdr3_aa: SPVGETEAF

v_call: TRBV7-2
j_call: TRBJ2-5
cdr3_aa: ASSFEALDQETQY

v_call: TRBV4-3
j_call: TRBJ1-2
cdr3_aa: ASSQLAASYGYT

v_call: TRBV20-1
j_call: TRBJ2-3
cdr3_aa: SAGQTGDTQY

v_call: TRBV7-2
j_call: TRBJ2-5
cdr3_aa: ASSFSASETQY

v_call: TRBV3-1
j_call: TRBJ2-1
cdr3_aa: ASSLTGTGNEQF

v_call: TRBV12-3/TRBV12-4
j_call: TRBJ1-1
cdr3_aa: ASSFAMNTEAF

v_call: TRBV6-2/TRBV6-3
j_call: TRBJ2-2
cdr3_aa: ASSPRPHKTNTGELF

v_call: TRBV5-6
j_call: TRBJ1-1
cdr3_aa: ASSWGKGTEAF

v_call: TRBV5-1
j_call: TRBJ1-1
cdr3_aa: ASSSKGPGSTEAV